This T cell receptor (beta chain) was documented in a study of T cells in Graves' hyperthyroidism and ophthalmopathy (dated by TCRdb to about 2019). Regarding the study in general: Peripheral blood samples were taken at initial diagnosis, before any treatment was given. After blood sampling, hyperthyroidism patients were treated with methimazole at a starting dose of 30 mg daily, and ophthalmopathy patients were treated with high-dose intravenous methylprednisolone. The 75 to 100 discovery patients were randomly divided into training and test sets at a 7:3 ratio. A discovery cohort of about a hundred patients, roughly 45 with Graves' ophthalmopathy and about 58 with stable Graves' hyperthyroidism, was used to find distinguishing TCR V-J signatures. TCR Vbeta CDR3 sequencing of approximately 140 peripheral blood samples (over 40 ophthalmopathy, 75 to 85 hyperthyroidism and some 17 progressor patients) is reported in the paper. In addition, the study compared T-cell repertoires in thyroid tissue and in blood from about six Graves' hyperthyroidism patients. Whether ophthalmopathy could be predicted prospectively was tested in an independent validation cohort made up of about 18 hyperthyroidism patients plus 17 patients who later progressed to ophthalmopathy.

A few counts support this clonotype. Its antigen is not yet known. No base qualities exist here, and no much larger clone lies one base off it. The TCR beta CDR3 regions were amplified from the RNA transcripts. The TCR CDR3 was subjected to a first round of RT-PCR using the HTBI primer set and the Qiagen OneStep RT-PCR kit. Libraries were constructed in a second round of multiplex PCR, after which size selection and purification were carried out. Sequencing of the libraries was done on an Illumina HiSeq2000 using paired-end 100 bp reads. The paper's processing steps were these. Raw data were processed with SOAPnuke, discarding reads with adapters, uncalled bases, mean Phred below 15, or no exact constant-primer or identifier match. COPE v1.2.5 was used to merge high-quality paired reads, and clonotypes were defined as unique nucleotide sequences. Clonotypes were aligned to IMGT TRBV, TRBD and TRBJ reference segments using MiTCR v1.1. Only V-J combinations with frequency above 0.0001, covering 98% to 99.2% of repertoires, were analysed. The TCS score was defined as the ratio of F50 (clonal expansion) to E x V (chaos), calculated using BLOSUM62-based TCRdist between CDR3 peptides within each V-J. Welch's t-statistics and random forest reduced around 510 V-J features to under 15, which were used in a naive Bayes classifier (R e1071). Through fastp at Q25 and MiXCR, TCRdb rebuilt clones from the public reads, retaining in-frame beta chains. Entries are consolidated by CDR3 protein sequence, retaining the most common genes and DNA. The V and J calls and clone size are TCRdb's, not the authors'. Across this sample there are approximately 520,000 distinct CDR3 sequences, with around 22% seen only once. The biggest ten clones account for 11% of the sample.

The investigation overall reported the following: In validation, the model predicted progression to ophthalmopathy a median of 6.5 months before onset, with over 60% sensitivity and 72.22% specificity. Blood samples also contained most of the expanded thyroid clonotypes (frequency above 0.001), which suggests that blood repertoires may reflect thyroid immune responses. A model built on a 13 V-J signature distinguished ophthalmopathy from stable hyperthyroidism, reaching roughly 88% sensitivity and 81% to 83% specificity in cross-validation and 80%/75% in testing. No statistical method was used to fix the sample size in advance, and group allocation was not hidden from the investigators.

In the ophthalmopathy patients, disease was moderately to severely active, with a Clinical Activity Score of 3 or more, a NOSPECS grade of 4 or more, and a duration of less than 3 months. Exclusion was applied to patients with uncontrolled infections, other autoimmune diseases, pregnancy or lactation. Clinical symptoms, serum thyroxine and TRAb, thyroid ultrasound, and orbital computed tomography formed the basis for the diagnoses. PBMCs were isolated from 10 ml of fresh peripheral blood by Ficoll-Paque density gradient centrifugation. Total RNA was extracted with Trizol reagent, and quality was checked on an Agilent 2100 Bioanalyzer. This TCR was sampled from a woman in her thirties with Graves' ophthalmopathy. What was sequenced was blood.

The sequenced DNA: TGCAGCGTTATACTGACAGGGCTGGGCACTGAAGCTTTCTTT. The resulting protein is CSVILTGLGTEAFF. The receptor chain draws on TRBV29-1 and TRBJ1-1; a stretch of 7 junction bases matches TRBD1. CDR1 and CDR2 are drawn from the germline V gene: SQVTM, ANQGSEA. Counted from cysteine to phenylalanine, this CDR3 has 14 amino acids. Only the CDR3 DNA stays, 42 bases, in frame from base 1. Ends trimmed: V by 5 bases, J by 4 bases; bases unmatched to a gene: 10. Supplemented by the reference TRBV29-1 and TRBJ1-1 proteins around the CDR3, the complete variable domain is SAVISQKPSRDICQRGTSLTIQCQVDSQVTMMFWYRQQPGQSLTLIATANQGSEATYESGFVIDKFPISRPNLTFSTLTVSNMSPEDSSIYLCSVILTGLGTEAFFGQGTRLTVV.